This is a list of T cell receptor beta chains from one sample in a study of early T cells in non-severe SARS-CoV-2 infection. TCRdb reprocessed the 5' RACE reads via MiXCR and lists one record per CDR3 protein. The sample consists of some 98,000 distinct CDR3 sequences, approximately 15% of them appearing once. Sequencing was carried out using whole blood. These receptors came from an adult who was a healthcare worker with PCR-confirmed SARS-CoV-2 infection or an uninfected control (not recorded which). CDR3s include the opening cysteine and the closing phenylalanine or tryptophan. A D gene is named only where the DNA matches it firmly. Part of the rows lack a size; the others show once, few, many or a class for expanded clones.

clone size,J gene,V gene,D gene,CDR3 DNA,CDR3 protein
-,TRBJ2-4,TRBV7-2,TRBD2,TGTGCCAGCAGCACGCCTAGCGGGATAGCCAAAAACATTCAGTACTTC,CASSTPSGIAKNIQYF
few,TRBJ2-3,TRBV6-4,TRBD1,TGTGCCAGCAGTGAACAGGGGATAGATACGCAGTATTTT,CASSEQGIDTQYF
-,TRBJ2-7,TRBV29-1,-,TGCAGCGTTGGCGCGGCAGGCCTGTACGAGCAGTACTTC,CSVGAAGLYEQYF
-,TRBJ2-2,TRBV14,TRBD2,TGTGCCAGCAGCCAACTAGCGGGGGGTACCGGGGAGCTGTTTTTT,CASSQLAGGTGELFF
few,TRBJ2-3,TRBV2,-,TGTGCCAGCAAAAAAGCGACAAGCACAGATACGCAGTATTTT,CASKKATSTDTQYF
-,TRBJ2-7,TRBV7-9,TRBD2,TGTGCCAGCACGGCGGGGGGGACTAGCGGAAAAGAGCAGTACTTC,CASTAGGTSGKEQYF
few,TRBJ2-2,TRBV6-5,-,TGTGCCAGCAATGGATTTAGTAGCCCGAGTACCGGGGAGCTTTTTTTT,CASNGFSSPSTGELFF
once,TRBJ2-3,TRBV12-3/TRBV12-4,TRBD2,TGTGCCAGCAGAACTCTAAGGACTAGCGCCCGCCCAGATACGCAGTATTTT,CASRTLRTSARPDTQYF
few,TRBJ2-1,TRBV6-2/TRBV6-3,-,TGTGCCAGCACGGGGACGGCCTCCTACAATGAGCAGTTCTTC,CASTGTASYNEQFF
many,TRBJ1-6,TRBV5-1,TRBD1,TGCGCCAGCAGCTTGACAGGGGGCTGGAATTCACCCCTCCACTTT,CASSLTGGWNSPLHF
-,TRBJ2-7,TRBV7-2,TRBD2,TGTGCCAGCAGCCCTACTAGCGGGAAGTACGAGCAGTACTTC,CASSPTSGKYEQYF
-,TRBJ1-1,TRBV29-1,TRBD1,TGCAGCGCTGTGACAGGGGGAAAAGCTTTCTTT,CSAVTGGKAFF
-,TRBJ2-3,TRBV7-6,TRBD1,TGTGCCAGCAGCTTCAGGGGGCCGGGAGATACGCAGTATTTT,CASSFRGPGDTQYF
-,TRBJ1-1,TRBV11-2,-,TGTGCCAGCAGCTTATTTCGGGGAGTGGGTGCGGACACTGAAGCTTTCTTT,CASSLFRGVGADTEAFF
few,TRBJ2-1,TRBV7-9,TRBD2,TGTGCCAGCGGACTAGCGGGGGGGCAGGAGCAGTTCTTC,CASGLAGGQEQFF
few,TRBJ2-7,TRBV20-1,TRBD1,TGCAGTGCTGACTCCCCCGGGACAGGGTCCTACGAGCAGTACTTC,CSADSPGTGSYEQYF
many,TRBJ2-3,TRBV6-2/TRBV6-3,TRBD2,TGTGCCAGCGGGCGGGAGACCATCATCGATACGCAGTATTTT,CASGRETIIDTQYF
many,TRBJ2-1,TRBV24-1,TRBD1,TGTGCCACCAGTGATTCCCAGGGGGCCGGGAATGAGCAGTTCTTC,CATSDSQGAGNEQFF
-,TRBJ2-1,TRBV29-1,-,TGCAGCGTTAAAGGAACCTTCTCCTACAATGAGCAGTTCTTC,CSVKGTFSYNEQFF
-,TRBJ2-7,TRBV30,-,TGTGCCTGGAGCGAGAGGTACGAGCAGTACTTC,CAWSERYEQYF